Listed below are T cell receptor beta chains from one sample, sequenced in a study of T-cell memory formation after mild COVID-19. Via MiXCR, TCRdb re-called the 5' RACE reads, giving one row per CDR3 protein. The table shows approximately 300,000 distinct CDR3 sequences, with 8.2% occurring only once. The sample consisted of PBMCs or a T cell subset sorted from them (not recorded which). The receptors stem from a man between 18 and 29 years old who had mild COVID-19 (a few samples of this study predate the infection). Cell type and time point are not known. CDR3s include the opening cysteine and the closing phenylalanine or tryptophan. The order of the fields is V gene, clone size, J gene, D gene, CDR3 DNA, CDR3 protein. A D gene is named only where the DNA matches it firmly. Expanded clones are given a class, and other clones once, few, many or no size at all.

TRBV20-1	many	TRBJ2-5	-	TGCAGTGCTAGAGACTCTCTTCAAGAGACCCAGTACTTC	CSARDSLQETQYF
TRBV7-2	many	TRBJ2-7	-	TGTGCCAGCAGCTCGGACCGGAGATACGAGCAGTACTTC	CASSSDRRYEQYF
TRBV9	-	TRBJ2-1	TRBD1	TGTGCCAGCAGCGTAGGGGGGACAGGGGGCAATGAGCAGTTCTTC	CASSVGGTGGNEQFF
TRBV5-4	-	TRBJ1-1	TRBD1	TGTGCCAGCAGTAGGACAGGGCGCATTTCAATTCCTGAAGCTTTCTTT	CASSRTGRISIPEAFF
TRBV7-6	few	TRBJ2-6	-	TGTGCCAGCAGCTTAGTGGCTCCACCTCTTAAATCTGGGGCCAACGTCCTGACTTTC	CASSLVAPPLKSGANVLTF
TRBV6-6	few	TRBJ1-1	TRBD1	TGTGCCAGCAGTTACTGGGACAGGGCCGAGAGAGCTTTCTTT	CASSYWDRAERAFF
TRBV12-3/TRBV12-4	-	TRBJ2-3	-	TGTGCCAGCAGTTTAGCCCCGACGGTCTACACAGATACGCAGTATTTT	CASSLAPTVYTDTQYF
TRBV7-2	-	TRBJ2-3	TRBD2	TGTGCCAGCAGCCCTAGCCCTCTAGCGGGGGGCTTAACAGATACGCAGTATTTT	CASSPSPLAGGLTDTQYF
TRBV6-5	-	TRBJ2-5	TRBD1	TGTGCCAGCAGTTACTCGTGGACAGGGGGGCGACCCCAGTACTTC	CASSYSWTGGRPQYF
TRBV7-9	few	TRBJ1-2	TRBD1	TGTGCCAGCAGCTCCGGTGACAGGGGGTACTATGGCTACACCTTC	CASSSGDRGYYGYTF
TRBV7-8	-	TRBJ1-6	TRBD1	TGTGCCAGCAGCTTAGCGGGAGGGACAGCTAATTCACCCCTCCACTTT	CASSLAGGTANSPLHF
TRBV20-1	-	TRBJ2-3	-	TGCCGTCCCGAGAATACGCAGTATTTT	CRPENTQYF
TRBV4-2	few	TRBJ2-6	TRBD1	TGTGCCAGCAGCCAAGAGCCGGGACAGGCGGCTGGGGCCAACGTCCTGACTTTC	CASSQEPGQAAGANVLTF
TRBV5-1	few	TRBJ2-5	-	TGCGCCAGCAGCTTAGGGGTAGGGCGAAAAGAGACCCAGTACTTC	CASSLGVGRKETQYF
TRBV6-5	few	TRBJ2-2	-	TGTGCCAGCAGTTACCGCAGGACAGCCCTAGGGGAGCTGTTTTTT	CASSYRRTALGELFF
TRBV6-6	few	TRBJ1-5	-	TGTGCCAGCAGGTTGTTACTGACCAATCAGCCCCAGCATTTT	CASRLLLTNQPQHF
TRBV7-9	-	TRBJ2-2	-	TGTGCCAGCAGCGGCCAGGGGACCGGGGAGCTGTTTTTT	CASSGQGTGELFF
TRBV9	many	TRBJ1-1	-	TGTGCCAGCACCCGACAGGCCATGAACACTGAAGCTTTCTTT	CASTRQAMNTEAFF
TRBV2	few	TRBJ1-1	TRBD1	TGTGCCAGCCGAGGGACAGGGGTTGCTGAAGCTTTCTTT	CASRGTGVAEAFF
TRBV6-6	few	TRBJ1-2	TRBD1	TGTGCCAGCAGAAACCCGGGACAGACTGACTATGGCTACACCTTC	CASRNPGQTDYGYTF
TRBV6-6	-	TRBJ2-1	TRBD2	TGTGCCAGCAGTTTTAGCGGGGGGGACGGCAATGAGCAGTTCTTC	CASSFSGGDGNEQFF
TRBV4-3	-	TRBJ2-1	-	TGCGCCAGCAGCCGGGTCCTAAGGGGTGTGGACGAGCAGTTCTTC	CASSRVLRGVDEQFF
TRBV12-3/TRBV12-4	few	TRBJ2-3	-	TGTGCCAGCAGTTTAACTAGCCCCTCGGATACGCAGTATTTT	CASSLTSPSDTQYF
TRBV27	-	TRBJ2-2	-	TGTGCCAGCATCGCCGGCACCGGGGAGCTGTTTTTT	CASIAGTGELFF
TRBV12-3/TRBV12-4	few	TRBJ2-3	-	TGTGCCAGCAGAGATACGGGGGCACAAGATACGCAGTATTTT	CASRDTGAQDTQYF
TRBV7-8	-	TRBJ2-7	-	TGTGCCAGCAGCTCAAATTCCGGGACGGGGGCCTACGAGCAGTACTTC	CASSSNSGTGAYEQYF
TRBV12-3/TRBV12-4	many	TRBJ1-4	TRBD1	TGTGCCAGCAGGAGGGGGCGTGCTAATGAAAAACTGTTTTTT	CASRRGRANEKLFF
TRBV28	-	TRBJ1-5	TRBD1	TGTGCCAGCAGGCCCATGACAGGGAGGGAGCAGCCCCAGCATTTT	CASRPMTGREQPQHF
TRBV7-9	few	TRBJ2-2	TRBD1	TGTGCCAGCAGCAAACCGGGACAGGGGCCCGGGGAGCTGTTTTTT	CASSKPGQGPGELFF
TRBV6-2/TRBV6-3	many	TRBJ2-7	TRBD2	TGTGCCAGCACTCGACTAGCGGGGACCTACGAGCAGTACTTC	CASTRLAGTYEQYF
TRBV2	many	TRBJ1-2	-	TGTGCCACCCAAGGTGGGGGCTACTATGGCTACACCTTC	CATQGGGYYGYTF
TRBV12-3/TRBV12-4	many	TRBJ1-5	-	TGTGCCAGCAGTTTACAGGTCTCTCAGCCCCAGCATTTT	CASSLQVSQPQHF
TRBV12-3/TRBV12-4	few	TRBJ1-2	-	TGTGCCAGCAGCCCCGATTACTACTATGGCTACACCTTC	CASSPDYYYGYTF
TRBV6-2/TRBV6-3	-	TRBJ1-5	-	TGTGCCAGCAGTAAGACAGCTTTTCAGGGTCAGCCCCAGCATTTT	CASSKTAFQGQPQHF
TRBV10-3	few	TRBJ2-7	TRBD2	TGTGCCAGTGGGCCTGCTAGCGGCGCCTACGAGCAGTACTTC	CASGPASGAYEQYF
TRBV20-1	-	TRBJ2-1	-	TGCAGTGGTCTCGGGCTAAACTCCTACAATGAGCAGTTCTTC	CSGLGLNSYNEQFF
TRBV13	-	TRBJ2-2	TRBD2	TGTGCCAGCAGCTTAGGCCGGCGGGGGGGCCGAACCGGGGAGCTGTTTTTT	CASSLGRRGGRTGELFF
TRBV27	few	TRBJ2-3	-	TGTGCCAGCAGTCCCCTAGTGACAGATACGCAGTATTTT	CASSPLVTDTQYF
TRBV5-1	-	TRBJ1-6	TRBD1	TGCGCCAGCAGCTCCGGGACAGGGGAATCACCCCTCCACTTT	CASSSGTGESPLHF
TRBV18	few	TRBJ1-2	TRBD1	TGTGCCAGCTCTCCGGGACAGAGCCCATATGGCTACACCTTC	CASSPGQSPYGYTF
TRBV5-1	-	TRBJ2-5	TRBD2	TGCGCCAGCAGCCCTGAGCGGGGGCGGGAGACCCAGTACTTC	CASSPERGRETQYF
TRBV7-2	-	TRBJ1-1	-	TGTGCCAGCAGCTTGGACATCGGGACTGAAGCTTTCTTT	CASSLDIGTEAFF
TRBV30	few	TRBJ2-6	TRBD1	TGTGCCTGGACGACAGGGTCCGGGGCCAACGTCCTGACTTTC	CAWTTGSGANVLTF
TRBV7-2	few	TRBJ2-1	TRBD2	TGTGCCAGCAGCTCTAGCGGACCGGGACTAGCGGGCGTCAATGAGCAGTTCTTC	CASSSSGPGLAGVNEQFF
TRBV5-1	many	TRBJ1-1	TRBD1	TGCGCCAGCAGCGACGGGACAGGTCTCATGAACACTGAAGCTTTCTTT	CASSDGTGLMNTEAFF
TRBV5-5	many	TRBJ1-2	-	TGTGCCAGCAGCCCCCGGGGTGCCCTGGACTATGGCTACACCTTC	CASSPRGALDYGYTF
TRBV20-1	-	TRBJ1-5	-	TGCAGTGCTAGACTTCCGGATCAGCCCCAGCATTTT	CSARLPDQPQHF
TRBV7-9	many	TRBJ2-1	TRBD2	TGTGCCAGCAGCCCCCGGACTAGCGGTTCCAATGAGCAGTTCTTC	CASSPRTSGSNEQFF
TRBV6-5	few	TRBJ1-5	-	TGTGCCACCCGAAGGGCAGGGGCCCGCAATCAGCCCCAGCATTTT	CATRRAGARNQPQHF
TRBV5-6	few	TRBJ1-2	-	TGTGCCAGCAGCTTGGCCGGGGGAAGCGGCTACACCTTC	CASSLAGGSGYTF
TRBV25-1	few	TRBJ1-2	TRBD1	TGTGCCAGCAGTGCAGACCCGGGACAGCTAACCTATGGCTACACCTTC	CASSADPGQLTYGYTF
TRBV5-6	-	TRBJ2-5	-	TGTGCCAGCAGCTTGTCGACTAGTACCGACCAGGGGGATACCCAGTACTTC	CASSLSTSTDQGDTQYF
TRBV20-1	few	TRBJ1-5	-	TGCAGCGCTGGGGGACATAGCAATCAGCCCCAGCATTTT	CSAGGHSNQPQHF